This T cell receptor beta chain was recorded in a study of cytotoxic CD8 clonotypes in ibrutinib-treated CLL. Germline CDR1 reads SGHVS; CDR2 reads FNYEAQ. CDR3 size: 15 residues. V lost 8 bases and J lost 5, with 21 bases in between. The intended depth for sequencing was 1 in 200,000 to 1 in 1 million T cells. Clones were read by immunoSEQ multiplex PCR, and TCRdb kept only the in-frame ones, dropping some. The sample carries some 130,000 clones, around four fifths recorded once. Genomic DNA in a quantity of approximately 1.8 micrograms was derived from cryopreserved PBMCs for TCR beta libraries. This clone was seen only once.

The chain carries TRBV7-6 and TRBJ2-5; D is possibly TRBD1 or TRBD2 (5 bases each). The sequence was collected from a human donor with chronic lymphocytic leukemia. The source material was PBMCs, sampled after 24 months of ibrutinib treatment. DNA for the CDR3: TGTGCCAGCTCACCTCTGGGACCTGCAAGGGAGACCCAGTACTTC. Translated, it gives CASSPLGPARETQYF.